Each of the 16 T cell receptor beta chains below was sequenced from the same sample in a study of cytomegalovirus exposure and HLA in healthy donors (dated by TCRdb to the late 2010s). Library preparation was by the immunoSEQ multiplex PCR assay. For the multiplex PCR, a mixture combining 60 forward primers for TCR Vbeta segments and 13 reverse primers for TCR Jbeta segments was used. TCRdb obtained this table from immuneACCESS and retained in-frame rearrangements with V and J assigned. These tables miss some clones; where compared with another copy, unresolved V genes account for less than half of the shortfall, and the remainder is unexplained. The sample includes approximately 100,000 clones, with 79% observed a single time. The top ten clones comprise about 3% of the sample. Sequencing was performed on PBMCs. The receptor set was obtained from a woman aged 40 to 49 in good health and CMV-seronegative.

The genes are TRBV9 and TRBJ1-1, with D perhaps matching TRBD1 (5 bases). Germline V gene lookup returns CDR1 SGDLS and CDR2 YYNGEE. The V gene lost 4 bases and the J gene lost 1 base, with 11 bases spanning the gap. The CDR3 totals 14 residues. The CDR3 DNA follows: TGTGCCAGCAGCCTCCAGACAGCGAACACTGAAGCTTTCTTT. It is translated as CASSLQTANTEAFF.

The rearrangement uses TRBV5-1 and TRBJ2-2, with a possible D match to TRBD1 (5 bases). V lost 0 bases and J lost 1, with 7 bases in between. The germline CDR1 and CDR2 sequences are SGHRS and YFSETQ. The CDR3 extends over 15 amino acids. CDR3 nucleotide sequence: TGCGCCAGCAGCTTGGTTAGGGGGAACACCGGGGAGCTGTTTTTT. It specifies CASSLVRGNTGELFF.

The chain carries TRBV15 and TRBJ2-1; 7 bases fit TRBD2. The CDR3 spans 16 residues. The trim removed 0 bases at V and 5 bases at J, leaving 7 bases unmatched. CDR1 and CDR2 from the germline V gene are LNHNV and YYDKDF (reference sequence). The CDR3 loop is CATSRDSSSGNNEQFF. The DNA of the CDR3 is TGTGCCACCAGCAGAGATAGTTCTAGCGGTAACAATGAGCAGTTCTTC.

The V and J genes are TRBV28 and TRBJ2-1; TRBD2 matches at 10 bases. The CDR3 loop spans 16 amino acids. V was pared by 5 bases and J by 4 bases, with 8 bases of the junction left unmatched. Germline loops: CDR1 MDHEN, CDR2 SYDVKM. CDR3 region: CASSHAAGGSYNEQFF. In nucleotides, the CDR3 is TGTGCCAGCAGTCACGCAGCGGGGGGGTCGTACAATGAGCAGTTCTTC.

The chain has TRBV28 and TRBJ1-2, with a tentative D call TRBD1 (6 bases). Germline V gene lookup returns CDR1 MDHEN and CDR2 SYDVKM. This CDR3 comprises 13 residues. The V gene lost 7 bases and the J gene lost 1 base, with 10 bases spanning the gap. The CDR3, as DNA: TGTGCCAGCATTTCGGGACATAACTATGGCTACACCTTC. It specifies CASISGHNYGYTF.

This chain links TRBV28 with TRBJ1-2; 7 bases match TRBD1. V shed 7 bases and J 1 base; nucleotides not matched to a gene: 12. Germline V lookup: CDR1 MDHEN, CDR2 SYDVKM. This CDR3 is 16 amino acids long. CDR3 bases: TGTGCCAGCAAGAGCTCCAGACAGGGTAATAACTATGGCTACACCTTC. Its translation: CASKSSRQGNNYGYTF.

This sequence joins TRBV11-2 and TRBJ2-7, with TRBD1 as a possible D gene (5 bases). Trimming shortened V by 0 bases and J by 0 bases, and 9 bases separated the two germline ends. Germline V gives CDR1 SGHAT, CDR2 FQNNGV. This CDR3 region has 15 residues. The CDR3 loop reads CASSLEQGSSYEQYF. CDR3 DNA sequence: TGTGCCAGCAGCTTAGAGCAGGGAAGCTCCTACGAGCAGTACTTC.

Concerning this clone itself: A junction end diverges from the germline sequence, so it may reflect a read error. CDR3 residues: CASSSPRLAGSQEAQYF. For the CDR3, the DNA is TGTGCCAGCAGCTCGCCAAGACTAGCGGGATCCCAAGAGGCCCAGTACTTC. The chain has TRBV7-8 and TRBJ2-5; TRBD2 aligns across 11 bases. Germline V gene data show CDR1 as SGHVS and CDR2 as FQNEAQ. The CDR3 extends over 17 amino acids.

Remarks on this clone: Other nucleotide sequences from this sample produce the same CDR3. This sequence joins TRBV7-2 and TRBJ1-3; 7 bases agree with TRBD1. The CDR3 length is 14 residues. The V and J ends lost 2 bases and 2 bases, in that order; junction bases with no gene match: 0. CDR1 is SGHTA and CDR2 is FQGNSA in the germline V gene. DNA of the CDR3: TGTGCCAGCAGCTTACAGGGGGCTGGAAACACCATATATTTT. Protein sequence: CASSLQGAGNTIYF.

This chain connects TRBV7-2 to TRBJ2-2, with 7 bases lining up with TRBD1. V dropped 0 bases and J dropped 5; count of bases not matched to a gene: 3. The CDR3 is 15 residues long. In germline, CDR1 is SGHTA, CDR2 FQGNSA. In nucleotides, the CDR3 is TGTGCCAGCAGCTTAGCAGGGGGCCGGACCGGGGAGCTGTTTTTT. Amino acids: CASSLAGGRTGELFF.

The chain uses TRBV28 and TRBJ2-5; perhaps TRBD2 as D (6 bases). There are 12 residues in the CDR3. V was trimmed by 10 bases and J by 5 bases, leaving 14 bases between them. Germline V gene data show CDR1 as MDHEN and CDR2 as SYDVKM. In nucleotides, the CDR3 is TGTGCCACTGATCCGGGAGAGGAGACCCAGTACTTC. Protein sequence: CATDPGEETQYF.

This chain links TRBV10-3 with TRBJ2-3, with unresolved D. CDR1 ENHRY and CDR2 SYGVKD come from the germline V gene. The CDR3 is 14 residues long. V lost 4 bases and J 3 bases, leaving 11 bases between the germline ends. The CDR3: CAISGQANTDTQYF. The CDR3 DNA reads as TGTGCCATCAGTGGTCAGGCTAATACAGATACGCAGTATTTT.

This clone was observed a single time. The chain employs TRBV7-2 and TRBJ1-2; D uncertain. This CDR3 spans 14 amino acids. Germline V gene lookup returns CDR1 SGHTA and CDR2 FQGNSA. V lost 7 bases to trimming and J lost 6 bases, with 18 bases between them. CDR3 DNA sequence: TGTGCCAGCACCCCATCCGGTCAAGTCAATGGCTACACCTTC. Its translation is CASTPSGQVNGYTF.

The chain has TRBV5-6 and TRBJ1-1; a weak D match, TRBD1 (5 bases). Germline values: CDR1 SGHDT, CDR2 YYEEEE. Between the trimmed V and J ends, which lost 5 bases and 4 bases, there was a span of 15 bases. This CDR3 spans 14 amino acids. CDR3 coding DNA: TGTGCCAGCAGTTTCGGGACGGAGGGCACTGAAGCTTTCTTT. It translates to CASSFGTEGTEAFF. The variable domain in full, completed from reference TRBV5-6 and TRBJ1-1, reads DAGVTQSPTHLIKTRGQQVTLRCSPKSGHDTVSWYQQALGQGPQFIFQYYEEEERQRGNFPDRFSGHQFPNYSSELNVNALLLGDSALYLCASSFGTEGTEAFFGQGTRLTVV.

The chain links TRBV20-1 to TRBJ1-1; perhaps TRBD1 as D (6 bases). Per germline, CDR1 DFQATT and CDR2 SNEGSKA (reference sequence). The CDR3 is 11 residues long. V was trimmed by 1 base and J by 8 bases, leaving 8 bases between them. The CDR3 DNA sequence: TGCAGTGCTAGAGCCGGGACAGAAGCTTTCTTT. It is translated as CSARAGTEAFF.

This clone occurred a few times. The CDR3 loop is CATSRDRGSGYTF. In nucleotides, the CDR3 is TGTGCCACCAGCAGGGACAGGGGAAGCGGCTACACCTTC. The chain employs TRBV15 and TRBJ1-2, with 9 nucleotides matching TRBD1. The V and J ends lost 3 bases and 8 bases, in that order; junction bases with no gene match: 4. Per germline, CDR1 LNHNV and CDR2 YYDKDF (reference sequence). The CDR3 has 13 residues.